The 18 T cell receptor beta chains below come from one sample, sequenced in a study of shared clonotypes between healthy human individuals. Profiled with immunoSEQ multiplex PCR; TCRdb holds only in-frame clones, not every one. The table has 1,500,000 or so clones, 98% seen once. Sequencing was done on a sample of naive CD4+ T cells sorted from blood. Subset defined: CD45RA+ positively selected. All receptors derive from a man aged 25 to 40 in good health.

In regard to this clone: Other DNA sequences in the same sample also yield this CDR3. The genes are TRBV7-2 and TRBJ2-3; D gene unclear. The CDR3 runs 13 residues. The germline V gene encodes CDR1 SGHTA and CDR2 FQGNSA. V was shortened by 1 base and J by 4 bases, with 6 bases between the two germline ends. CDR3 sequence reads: CASSLGGADTQYF. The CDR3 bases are TGTGCCAGCAGCTTAGGTGGGGCAGATACGCAGTATTTT.

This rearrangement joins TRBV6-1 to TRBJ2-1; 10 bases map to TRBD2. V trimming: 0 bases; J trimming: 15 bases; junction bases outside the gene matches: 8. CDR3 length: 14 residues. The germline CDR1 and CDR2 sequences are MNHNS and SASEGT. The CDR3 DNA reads TGTGCCAGCAGTGAAGCGCTGCTAGCGGGAGCCTGGTTCTTC. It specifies CASSEALLAGAWFF.

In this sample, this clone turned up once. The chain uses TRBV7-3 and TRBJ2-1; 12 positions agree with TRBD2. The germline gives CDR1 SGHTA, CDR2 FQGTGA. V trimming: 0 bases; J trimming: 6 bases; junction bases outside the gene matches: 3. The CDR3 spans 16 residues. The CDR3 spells CASSLTLLAGGNEQFF. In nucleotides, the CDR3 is TGTGCCAGCAGCTTAACGTTACTAGCGGGAGGCAATGAGCAGTTCTTC.

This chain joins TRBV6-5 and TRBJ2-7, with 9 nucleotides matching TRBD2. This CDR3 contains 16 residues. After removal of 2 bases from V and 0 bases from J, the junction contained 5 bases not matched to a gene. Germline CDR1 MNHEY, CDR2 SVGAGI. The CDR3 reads CASSYISTSGSYEQYF. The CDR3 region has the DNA TGTGCCAGCAGTTACATATCGACTAGCGGCTCCTACGAGCAGTACTTC.

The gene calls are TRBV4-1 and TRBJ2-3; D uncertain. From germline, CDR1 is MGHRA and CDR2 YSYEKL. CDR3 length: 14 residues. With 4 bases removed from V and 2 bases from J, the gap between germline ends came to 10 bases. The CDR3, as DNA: TGCGCCAGCAGCCCGACCGGCTACACAGATACGCAGTATTTT. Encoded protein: CASSPTGYTDTQYF.

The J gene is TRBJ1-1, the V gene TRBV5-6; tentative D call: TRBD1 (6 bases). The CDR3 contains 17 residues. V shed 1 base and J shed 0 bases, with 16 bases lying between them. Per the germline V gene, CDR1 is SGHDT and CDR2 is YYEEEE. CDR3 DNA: TGTGCCAGCAGCTTGTTCGACAGGCCAGAGATGAACACTGAAGCTTTCTTT. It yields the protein CASSLFDRPEMNTEAFF.

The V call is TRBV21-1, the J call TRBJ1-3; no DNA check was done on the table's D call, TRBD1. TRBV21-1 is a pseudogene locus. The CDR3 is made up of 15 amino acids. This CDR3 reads CASSKAVTRGNTIYF. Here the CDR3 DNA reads TGTGCCAGCAGCAAAGCTGTGACAAGAGGAAACACCATATATTTT.

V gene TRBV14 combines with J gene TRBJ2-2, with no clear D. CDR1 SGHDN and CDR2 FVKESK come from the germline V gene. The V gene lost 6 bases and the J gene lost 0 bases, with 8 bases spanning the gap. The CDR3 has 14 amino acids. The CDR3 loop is CASRLSANTGELFF. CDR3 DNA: TGTGCCAGCAGACTGAGCGCGAACACCGGGGAGCTGTTTTTT.

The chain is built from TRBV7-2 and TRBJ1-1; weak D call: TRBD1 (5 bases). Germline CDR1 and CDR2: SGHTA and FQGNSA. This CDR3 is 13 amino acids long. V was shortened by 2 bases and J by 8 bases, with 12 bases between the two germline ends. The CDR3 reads CASSLSGLGEAFF. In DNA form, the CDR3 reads TGTGCCAGCAGCTTATCGGGACTGGGGGAAGCTTTCTTT.

CDR3 sequence: CASSDIAYEQYF. For the CDR3, the DNA is TGTGCCAGCTCCGACATAGCCTACGAGCAGTACTTC. V usage is TRBV6-1 and J usage is TRBJ2-7; no reliable D call. The CDR3 contains 12 residues. Germline CDR1 reads MNHNS; CDR2 reads SASEGT. V shed 8 bases and J shed 2 bases, with 10 bases lying between them.

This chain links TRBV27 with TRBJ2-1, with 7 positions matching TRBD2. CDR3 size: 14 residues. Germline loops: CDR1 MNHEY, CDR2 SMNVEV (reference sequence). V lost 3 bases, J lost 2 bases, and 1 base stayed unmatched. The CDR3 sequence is CASSFLAAYNEQFF. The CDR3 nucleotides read TGTGCCAGCAGTTTTCTAGCGGCCTACAATGAGCAGTTCTTC.

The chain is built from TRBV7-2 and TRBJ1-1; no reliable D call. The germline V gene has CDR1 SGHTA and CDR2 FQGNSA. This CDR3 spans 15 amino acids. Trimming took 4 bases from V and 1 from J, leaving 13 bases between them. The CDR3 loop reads CASSSTRVPNTEAFF. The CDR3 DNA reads TGTGCCAGCAGCTCCACCCGGGTTCCGAACACTGAAGCTTTCTTT.

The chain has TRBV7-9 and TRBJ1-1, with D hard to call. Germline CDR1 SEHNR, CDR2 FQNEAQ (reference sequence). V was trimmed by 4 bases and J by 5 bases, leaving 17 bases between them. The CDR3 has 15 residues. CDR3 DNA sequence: TGTGCCAGCAGCTCATCGGGCCGGGGTTATACTGAAGCTTTCTTT. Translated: CASSSSGRGYTEAFF.

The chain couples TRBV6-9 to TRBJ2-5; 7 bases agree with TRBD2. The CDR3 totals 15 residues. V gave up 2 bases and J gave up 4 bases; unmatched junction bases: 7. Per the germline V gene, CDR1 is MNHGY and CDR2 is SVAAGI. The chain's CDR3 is CASSYTPGGGETQYF. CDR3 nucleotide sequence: TGTGCCAGCAGTTATACCCCGGGCGGGGGAGAGACCCAGTACTTC.

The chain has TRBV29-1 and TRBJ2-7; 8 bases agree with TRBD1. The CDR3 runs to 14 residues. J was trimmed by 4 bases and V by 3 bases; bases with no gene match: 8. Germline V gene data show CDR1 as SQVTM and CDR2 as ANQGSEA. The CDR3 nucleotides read TGCAGCGTTGATAGGACAGGGCTCGGGTACGAGCAGTACTTC. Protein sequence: CSVDRTGLGYEQYF.

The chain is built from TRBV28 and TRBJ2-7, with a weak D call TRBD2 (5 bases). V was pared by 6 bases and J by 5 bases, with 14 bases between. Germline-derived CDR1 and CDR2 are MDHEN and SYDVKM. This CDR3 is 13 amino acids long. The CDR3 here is CASSPTRVHEQYF. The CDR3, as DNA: TGTGCCAGCAGCCCAACTAGGGTCCACGAGCAGTACTTC.

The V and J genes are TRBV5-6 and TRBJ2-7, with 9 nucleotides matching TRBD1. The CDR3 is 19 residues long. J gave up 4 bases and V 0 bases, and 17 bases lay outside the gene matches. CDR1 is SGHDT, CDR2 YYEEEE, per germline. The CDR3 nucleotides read TGTGCCAGCAGCTTGGCTAGGGACAGGGTGGTTCGTCTTTCTTACGAGCAGTACTTC. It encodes CASSLARDRVVRLSYEQYF.

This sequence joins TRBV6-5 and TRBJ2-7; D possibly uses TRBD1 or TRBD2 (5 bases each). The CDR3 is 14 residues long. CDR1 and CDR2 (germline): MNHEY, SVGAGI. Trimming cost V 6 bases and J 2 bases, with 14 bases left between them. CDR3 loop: CASRGRDRAYEQYF. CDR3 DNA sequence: TGTGCCAGCAGGGGCCGGGACCGAGCCTACGAGCAGTACTTC.